This T cell receptor beta chain was sequenced during a study of T cell responses to AZD1222 COVID-19 vaccine. General study results and limits: Mapped onto spike, vaccine-associated CD4 TCRs spanned it and were dominant at 160-218 and 743-854.

Clones were read by immunoSEQ multiplex PCR, and TCRdb kept only the in-frame ones, dropping some. The sample lists some 40,000 clones, roughly 75% seen once, with around 3.9% in the top ten. V was cut by 7 bases and J by 2 bases, with 11 bases left in between. This CDR3 comprises 13 residues. CDR1 SNHLY and CDR2 FYNNEI come from the germline V gene. Regarding this clone: Its antigen is as yet unknown.

V is TRBV2 and J is TRBJ1-2; D uncertain. The sequence came from an adult in good health. The source was peripheral blood, collected on day 0 of AZD1222 vaccination. The CDR3 sequence: CASNGVGNYGYTF. For the CDR3, the DNA is TGTGCCAGCAATGGAGTGGGGAACTATGGCTACACCTTC.